This T cell receptor beta chain derives from a study of somatic mutations in cytotoxic T cells in rheumatoid arthritis (dated by TCRdb to the late 2010s). A note on the overall study: Patient peripheral blood (around 30 ml EDTA) was drawn right after diagnosis and before any treatment started. To characterize clonality, the study used TCRB deep sequencing while asking whether somatic mutations are carried by expanded CD8+ T-cell clones in newly diagnosed, untreated rheumatoid arthritis. TCRB deep sequencing covered over 55 patients with rheumatoid arthritis along with approximately 20 healthy controls. A FACSAria II or Sony SH800 was used to flow-sort some V beta antibody-stained T-cell populations at nearly 100% purity, and TCRB sequencing was also done on sorted V beta1+ cells. Median age was essentially the same in the patient group and the control group. The paper's findings and limits, for the study overall: CD8+ T-cell clonality in rheumatoid arthritis patients was not significantly different from that in age-matched healthy controls. CD8+ clonality increased with age in patients (Spearman r of about 0.49) but not in healthy controls. The antigen targets of the expanded CD8+ clones were unknown, and absence from virus-specific databases did not rule out viral specificity. In about an eighth of the roughly 65 patients, more than 20% of CD8+ cells belonged to the largest CD8+ clone, while several identical CD8+ TCRB sequences were shared between blood and synovial fluid. The slight underrepresentation of TRBV07 in patients was not corrected for multiple comparisons.

Flow cytometry confirmed the purity of CD4+ and CD8+ cells that had been isolated by positive magnetic bead selection on an AutoMACS. A TCR V beta antibody panel was used in flow cytometry to screen first for clonal expansions, which were then characterized by TCRB deep sequencing of sorted CD8+ fractions. Peripheral blood mononuclear cells were obtained using density gradient separation with Ficoll-Paque PLUS. Using Nucleospin Tissue or Tissue XS kits, DNA was extracted from CD4-enriched, CD8-enriched or PBMC samples, with quantification by a Qubit 2.0 fluorometer. This clone is labeled medium-sized (0.01 to 0.1%). Its cognate antigen has yet to be identified. The input lacks base qualities; no much larger clone sits a single base away. TCRB CDR3 sequencing used the immunoSEQ assay on genomic DNA. The original methods were these. Patient CD8+ clones larger than 1% were compared against published virus-specific TCRB sequences, and only a few matched. Nothing other than productive TCRB rearrangements was included in the analyses. Clonality was expressed as a Shannon entropy-based productive clonality index, with each clone defined by a unique TCRB CDR3 sequence. The template counts of each clone relative to the total templates per sample were used to calculate repertoire overlap between two samples. V-gene usage from TCRB sequencing and V-gene usage measured by flow cytometry were correlated (Spearman r of 0.61). TCRdb limited this immuneACCESS table to in-frame rearrangements with V and J called. A share of clones is missing; checked studies link under half to unresolved V genes, and the rest is unexplained. That table furnishes V, J and clone size, whereas the DNA furnished D and trimming. Across this sample there are roughly 16,000 clones, with 77% seen only once. Of the sample, approximately 12% is held by the ten largest clones.

At the junction V is shortened by 3 bases and J by 2 bases; bases outside the gene matches: 7. The germline V gene encodes CDR1 MNHEY and CDR2 SVGAGI. The CDR3 spans 15 residues, from the cysteine through the phenylalanine. Solely the CDR3 DNA is kept, with 45 bases framed from the first base. The sequencing sample was made of CD8+ T cells sorted from blood. The clonotype comes from an adult with rheumatoid arthritis. This chain is built from TRBV6-5 and TRBJ2-7, with 7 middle bases fitting TRBD1. The sequence in DNA is TGTGCCAGCAGTTATACAGGGGCCTATGCCTACGAGCAGTACTTC. Translated, this is CASSYTGAYAYEQYF.